Sequencing of this T cell receptor beta chain was carried out in a study of T-cell reconstitution after alpha-beta-depleted transplantation in children. In this sample, this clonotype turned up a few times. Trimming left V 0 bases short and J 4 bases short, with 12 bases between. The CDR3 loop spans 15 amino acids. Germline V CDR1 and CDR2: MGHRA, YSYEKL. Preparation of the TCRbeta library was carried out with unique molecular identifiers. TCRdb redid the calling of the PCR reads with MiXCR, one entry per CDR3 protein. The data hold 530,000 or so distinct CDR3 sequences, with roughly 30% observed a single time.

The V and J genes are TRBV4-1 and TRBJ1-2; no clear D. The sample was PBMCs, taken before TCRalphabeta/CD19-depleted stem cell transplant. The source is a boy under three years old with Wiskott-Aldrich syndrome, due to receive a stem cell transplant. The CDR3 DNA is TGCGCCAGCAGCCAAGATCCGAGGTTTACCTATGGCTACACCTTC. It is translated as CASSQDPRFTYGYTF.